This T cell receptor (beta chain) originates from a study of PD-L1 blockade in urothelial cancer. The CDR3 sequence is 12 residues long. CDR1 MDHEN and CDR2 SYDVKM come from the germline V gene. The V gene lost 4 bases and the J gene lost 10 bases, with 11 bases spanning the gap. Clones were sequenced by immunoSEQ multiplex PCR, and TCRdb holds only the in-frame ones, with some missing. Here the sample spans about 30,000 clones, 89% being singletons. Time point denoted: peripheral blood 6 weeks after treatment start. This specimen consisted of PBMCs, obtained around atezolizumab (anti-PD-L1) treatment. The chain joins TRBV28 to TRBJ2-1; maybe TRBD2 (5 bases). The clonotype comes from a man aged 80 or over with urothelial cancer. CDR3 in amino acids: CASSSTIREQFF. The CDR3 DNA reads as TGTGCCAGCAGTTCGACTATTAGGGAGCAGTTCTTC.